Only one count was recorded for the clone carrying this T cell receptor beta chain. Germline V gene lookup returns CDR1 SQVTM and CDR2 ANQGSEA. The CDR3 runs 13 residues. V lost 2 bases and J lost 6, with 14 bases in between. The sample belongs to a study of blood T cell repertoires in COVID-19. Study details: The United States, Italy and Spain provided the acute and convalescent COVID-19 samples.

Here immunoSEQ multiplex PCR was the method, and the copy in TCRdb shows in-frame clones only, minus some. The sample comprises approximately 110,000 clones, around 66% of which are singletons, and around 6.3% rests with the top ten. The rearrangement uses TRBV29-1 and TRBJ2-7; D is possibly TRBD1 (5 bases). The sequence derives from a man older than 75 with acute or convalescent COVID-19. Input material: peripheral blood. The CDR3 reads CSVETDSRPEQYF. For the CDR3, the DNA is TGCAGCGTTGAAACCGACAGCCGCCCCGAGCAGTACTTC.